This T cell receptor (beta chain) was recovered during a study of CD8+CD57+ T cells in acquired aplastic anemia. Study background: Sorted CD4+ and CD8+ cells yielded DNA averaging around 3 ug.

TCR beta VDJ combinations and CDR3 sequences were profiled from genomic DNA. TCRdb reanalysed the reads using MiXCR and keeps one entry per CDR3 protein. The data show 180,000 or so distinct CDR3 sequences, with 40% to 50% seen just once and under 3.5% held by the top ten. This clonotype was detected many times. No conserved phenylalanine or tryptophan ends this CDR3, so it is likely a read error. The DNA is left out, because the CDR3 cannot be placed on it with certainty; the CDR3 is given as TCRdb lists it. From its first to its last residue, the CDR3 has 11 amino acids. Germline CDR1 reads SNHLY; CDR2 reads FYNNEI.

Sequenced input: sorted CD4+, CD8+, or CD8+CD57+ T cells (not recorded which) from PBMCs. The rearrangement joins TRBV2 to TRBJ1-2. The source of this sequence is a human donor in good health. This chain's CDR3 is CASSVRQNKPV.